The rows below give T cell receptor beta chains drawn from one sample of a study of cytomegalovirus exposure and HLA in healthy donors. Repertoires were generated with immunoSEQ multiplex PCR, while TCRdb's copy carries only in-frame clones and drops some. The sample consists of 130,000 or so clones, 75% to 85% of them appearing once. Sequenced sample: PBMCs. These receptor sequences come from a female donor in good health and CMV-seropositive. The CDR3 runs from the conserved cysteine through the conserved F or W. D genes are given only for firm matches. Clone size is given for some rows only: seen once, a few or many times, or a class if the clone is expanded.

clone_size j_call v_call d_call cdr3_nt cdr3_aa
- TRBJ1-1 TRBV6-4 - TGTGCCAGCAGTGACCCCAGGGCAGTTTACGATAGGAACACTGAAGCTTTCTTT CASSDPRAVYDRNTEAFF
few TRBJ2-5 TRBV5-1 TRBD1 TGCGCCAGCAGCAGGACAGGGCAAGAGACCCAGTACTTC CASSRTGQETQYF
- TRBJ2-5 TRBV10-3 - TGTGCCATCAGGGCGACAGAAGAGACCCAGTACTTC CAIRATEETQYF
- TRBJ2-1 TRBV7-9 - TGTGCCAGCACGGTTTGGCGGGGCTCCTACAATGAGCAGTTCTTC CASTVWRGSYNEQFF
- TRBJ2-6 TRBV5-3 - TGTGCCAGAAGCGGGCCCTCTGGGGCCAACGTCCTGACTTTC CARSGPSGANVLTF
- TRBJ2-3 TRBV4-1 - TGCGCCAGCAGCCAAGATCTGCGGGTATCTAGCACAGATACGCAGTATTTT CASSQDLRVSSTDTQYF
- TRBJ2-1 TRBV2 - TGTGCCAGCAGTAAGTGGGAGGAGCAGTTCTTC CASSKWEEQFF
- TRBJ1-5 TRBV18 - TGTGCCAGCTCACCACTTTCACAGGATCAGCCCCAGCATTTT CASSPLSQDQPQHF
- TRBJ2-5 TRBV7-6 - TGTGCCAGCAGCTTAGCGGCTAGCCCGACAGAGACCCAGTACTTC CASSLAASPTETQYF
- TRBJ2-2 TRBV27 TRBD1 TGTGCCAGCAGTGCATTAAGGCCGGGACAGGGGTCGGAGGGGGAGCTGTTTTTT CASSALRPGQGSEGELFF
once TRBJ1-5 TRBV25-1 - TGTGCCAGCAGTGAATCTGGCAGTTCCAATCAGCCCCAGCATTTT CASSESGSSNQPQHF
- TRBJ1-2 TRBV25-1 TRBD1 TGTGCCAGCAGTGATGGGAGGAGGACAGGGGATCGGGGTGGCTACACCTTC CASSDGRRTGDRGGYTF
- TRBJ2-2 TRBV29-1 TRBD1 TGCAGCGCCCAGTCCTCGACAGGGGGCGGCTCGGGGGAGCTGTTTTTT CSAQSSTGGGSGELFF
- TRBJ2-5 TRBV11-2 - TGTGCCAGCAGCTTTAGGGGTTTACAAGAGACCCAGTACTTC CASSFRGLQETQYF
- TRBJ1-2 TRBV28 - TGTGCCAGCAGTTACACGGAGGACTATGGCTACACCTTC CASSYTEDYGYTF
- TRBJ2-5 TRBV19 TRBD1 TGTGCCAGTAGTATACGACAGGGGCAAGAGACCCAGTACTTC CASSIRQGQETQYF
few TRBJ2-3 TRBV11-2 TRBD2 TGTGCCAGCAGCTTAGAACGGGGGGGGGCAGATACGCAGTATTTT CASSLERGGADTQYF
few TRBJ2-7 TRBV7-9 - TGTGCCAGCAGCTCCCGAGGGCCGGACGAGCAGTACTTC CASSSRGPDEQYF
once TRBJ2-3 TRBV7-6 TRBD1 TGTGCCAGCAGCTTAGTGTGGGGAGAGGACAGGGCACTACGGGATACGCAGTATTTT CASSLVWGEDRALRDTQYF
- TRBJ2-2 TRBV7-6 TRBD2 TGTGCCAGCAGCTTAGTAGCAGCGGGGGGGACCGGGGAGCTGTTTTTT CASSLVAAGGTGELFF
- TRBJ1-2 TRBV30 - TGTGCCTGGACCGGGGGGACATTCCTATCTATGGGCTACACCTTC CAWTGGTFLSMGYTF
- TRBJ1-1 TRBV30 - TGTGCCTGGAGGGGTACGATTACAGGGCCCTATGAAGCTTTCTTT CAWRGTITGPYEAFF